This TCR beta chain was identified in a study of blood T cells in healthy people across ages. General study findings and limits: Diversity figures derived from one million T cells were judged to underestimate the true value.

V gave up 5 bases and J gave up 4 bases, with 18 bases separating them. Germline CDR1 MGHRA, CDR2 YSYEKL. The CDR3 is made up of 16 amino acids. Through a sample-barcoded 5' primer and a J-beta primer mix, a second PCR was run for about 7 to 12 cycles. A tag from a template-switch adaptor with 12 random nucleotides marked each cDNA molecule. Each CDR3 protein is one row after TCRdb ran MiXCR on the 5' RACE reads. The repertoire holds some 1.7 million distinct CDR3 sequences, with 28% as singletons. As concerns this clonotype: As yet, its antigen is unknown.

This chain uses TRBV4-1 with TRBJ2-1, with a weak D call TRBD1 (7 bases). Sequences were obtained from blood. The source is a woman younger than 45 in good health. The CDR3 nucleotides are TGCGCCAGCAGCATCGGGTCCAGGGGGGATTACAATGAGCAGTTCTTC. Its protein product is CASSIGSRGDYNEQFF.